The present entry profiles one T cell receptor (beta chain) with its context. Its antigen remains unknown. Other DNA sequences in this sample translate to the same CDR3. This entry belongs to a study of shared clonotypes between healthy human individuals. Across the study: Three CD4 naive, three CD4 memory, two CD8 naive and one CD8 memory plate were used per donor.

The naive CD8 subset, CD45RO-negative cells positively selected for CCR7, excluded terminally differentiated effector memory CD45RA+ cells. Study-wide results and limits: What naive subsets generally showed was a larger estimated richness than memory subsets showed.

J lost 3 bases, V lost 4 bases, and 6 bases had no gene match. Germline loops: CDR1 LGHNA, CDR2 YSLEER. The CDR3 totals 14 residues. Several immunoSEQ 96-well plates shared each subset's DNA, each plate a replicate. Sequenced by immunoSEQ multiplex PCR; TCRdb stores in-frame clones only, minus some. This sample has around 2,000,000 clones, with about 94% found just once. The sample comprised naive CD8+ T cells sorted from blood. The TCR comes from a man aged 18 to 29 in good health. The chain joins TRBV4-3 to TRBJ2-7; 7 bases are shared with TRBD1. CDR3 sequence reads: CASSPGTADYEQYF. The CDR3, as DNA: TGCGCCAGCAGCCCCGGGACAGCGGACTACGAGCAGTACTTC.